These 9 T cell receptor beta chains originate from one sample sequenced in a study of resident and recirculating memory T cells in vitiligo (dated by TCRdb to about 2018). The library was made by the immunoSEQ multiplex PCR assay. This is the immuneACCESS table as TCRdb keeps it, with only in-frame sequences that have V and J called. A part of the clones is gone; compared with another copy, unresolved V genes explain less than half, and the rest is unexplained. A total of around 76,000 clones appear in this sample, approximately 93% of them only once. The top ten constitute over 4.5% of the sample. Sequenced sample: blood. The source is a male donor with vitiligo.

This clone has just one count. This chain joins TRBV28 and TRBJ2-1; 9 bases agree with TRBD1. Germline V CDR1 and CDR2: MDHEN, SYDVKM. V lost 6 bases and J lost 10; bases outside the gene matches: 4. CDR3 length: 12 amino acids. The CDR3 region has the DNA TGTGCCAGCAGCGACAGGGGGTGGGAGCAGTTCTTC. Amino acid sequence: CASSDRGWEQFF.

J is TRBJ1-1 and V is TRBV28; TRBD1 aligns across 10 bases. This CDR3 has 14 amino acids. In germline, CDR1 is MDHEN, CDR2 SYDVKM. J lost 11 bases, V lost 6 bases, and 12 bases had no gene match. The CDR3 DNA reads TGTGCCAGCAGGACGACAGGGGGCCGGGGGAATGCTTTCTTT. Translating it yields CASRTTGGRGNAFF.

The V and J genes are TRBV5-5 and TRBJ1-1; D perhaps matches TRBD1 (6 bases). Germline V CDR1 and CDR2: SGHKS, YYEKEE (reference sequence). The CDR3 is 15 amino acids. Trimming pared 4 bases from V and 3 bases from J, leaving 16 bases between. Here the CDR3 reads CASSTPTGYDTEAFF. The CDR3, as DNA: TGTGCCAGCAGCACCCCGACAGGATACGACACTGAAGCTTTCTTT.

V and J are TRBV27 and TRBJ2-1, with D perhaps matching TRBD2 (5 bases). Trimming cost V 8 bases and J 8 bases, with 16 bases left between them. Germline loops: CDR1 MNHEY, CDR2 SMNVEV (reference sequence). The CDR3 has 13 residues. CDR3 sequence reads: CASSTGSSDEQFF. The CDR3 DNA is TGTGCCAGCTCTACGGGGTCTTCGGATGAGCAGTTCTTC.

V usage is TRBV6-1 and J usage is TRBJ1-3; maybe TRBD1 (5 bases). V dropped 3 bases and J dropped 3 bases, with 9 bases sitting between them. Per the germline V gene, CDR1 is MNHNS and CDR2 is SASEGT. The CDR3 covers 14 residues. The CDR3 coding sequence is TGTGCCAGCAGTGAGGACATCGGTGGAAACACCATATATTTT. Translating gives CASSEDIGGNTIYF.

This chain joins TRBV5-4 and TRBJ2-7; 9 bases line up with TRBD1. V shed 3 bases, J shed 4 bases, and the junction held 11 bases outside the gene matches. The CDR3 is 16 residues long. Germline V gene data show CDR1 as SGHNT and CDR2 as YYREEE (reference sequence). DNA of the CDR3: TGTGCCAGCAGCTCCCGCGGACAGGGGCGGGAATACGAGCAGTACTTC. Protein: CASSSRGQGREYEQYF.

This chain connects TRBV10-3 to TRBJ1-2; 9 bases map to TRBD1. The CDR3 has 13 residues. Germline CDR1 is ENHRY and CDR2 is SYGVKD. Germline trimming cut 7 bases from V and 3 bases from J; bases unmatched to any gene: 3. CDR3 sequence: CAINDRGDYGYTF. Written as DNA, the CDR3 is TGTGCCATCAATGACAGGGGGGACTATGGCTACACCTTC.

This chain connects TRBV7-6 to TRBJ2-7; no definite D call. This CDR3 has 14 residues. Trimming shortened V by 1 base and J by 4 bases, and 11 bases separated the two germline ends. Looked up from germline, CDR1 is SGHVS and CDR2 is FNYEAQ. The CDR3, as DNA: TGTGCCAGCAGCTTAGGGGCAGAAGAGTACGAGCAGTACTTC. It specifies CASSLGAEEYEQYF.

V is TRBV5-4 and J is TRBJ1-4; 8 bases are a match to TRBD1. J was trimmed by 8 bases and V by 4 bases; bases with no gene match: 13. Germline V gives CDR1 SGHNT, CDR2 YYREEE (reference sequence). The CDR3 extends over 16 amino acids. In DNA, the CDR3 is TGTGCCAGCAGCCCCACGACAGGGGATTCTTTGGAAAAACTGTTTTTT. It yields the protein CASSPTTGDSLEKLFF.